Listed below are T cell receptor beta chains from one sample, sequenced in a study of cytomegalovirus exposure and HLA in healthy donors. Sequenced by immunoSEQ multiplex PCR; TCRdb stores in-frame clones only, minus some. The sample includes approximately 150,000 clones. Sequences were obtained from PBMCs. These receptors all stem from a woman aged 18-29 years in good health and CMV-seronegative. The CDR3 runs from the conserved cysteine through the conserved F or W. A D gene is named only where the DNA matches it firmly.

D gene: .; J gene: TRBJ1-3; V gene: TRBV6-1; CDR3 DNA: TGTGCCAGCCTGGTAGACTCTGGAAACACCATATATTTT; CDR3 protein: CASLVDSGNTIYF
D gene: TRBD1; J gene: TRBJ1-4; V gene: TRBV30; CDR3 DNA: TGTGCCTGCTCGGACAGGTCGGTTGGTGAAAAACTGTTTTTT; CDR3 protein: CACSDRSVGEKLFF
D gene: .; J gene: TRBJ1-1; V gene: TRBV9; CDR3 DNA: TGTGCCAGCAGCGCTGGACAGAAACCGATGAACACTGAAGCTTTCTTT; CDR3 protein: CASSAGQKPMNTEAFF
D gene: TRBD1; J gene: TRBJ1-2; V gene: TRBV29-1; CDR3 DNA: TGCAGCGTTGAAGCGAGGACAGGCATCTATGGCTACACCTTC; CDR3 protein: CSVEARTGIYGYTF
D gene: .; J gene: TRBJ1-1; V gene: TRBV7-2; CDR3 DNA: TGTGCCAGCAGGATAAAAGGGGGTGGGACTGAAGCTTTCTTT; CDR3 protein: CASRIKGGGTEAFF
D gene: TRBD1; J gene: TRBJ1-5; V gene: TRBV5-4; CDR3 DNA: TGTGCCAGCAGCTCTGGGACAGGGGAGGGTCAGCCCCAGCATTTT; CDR3 protein: CASSSGTGEGQPQHF
D gene: TRBD2; J gene: TRBJ2-1; V gene: TRBV15; CDR3 DNA: TGTGCCACCAGCAGGGGCACTAGCGGGAGGCTGGACGAGCAGTTCTTC; CDR3 protein: CATSRGTSGRLDEQFF
D gene: TRBD1; J gene: TRBJ1-6; V gene: TRBV15; CDR3 DNA: TGTGCCACCAGCAGAGGGCAGGGGGTCTCACCCCTCCACTTT; CDR3 protein: CATSRGQGVSPLHF
D gene: TRBD1; J gene: TRBJ1-1; V gene: TRBV4-1; CDR3 DNA: TGCGCCAGCAGCCAAGCCGGGACAGCGAACACTGAAGCTTTCTTT; CDR3 protein: CASSQAGTANTEAFF
D gene: TRBD2; J gene: TRBJ2-1; V gene: TRBV5-1; CDR3 DNA: TGCGCCAGCAGCATCGCTCGGACTAGCGGGACGTACAATGAGCAGTTCTTC; CDR3 protein: CASSIARTSGTYNEQFF